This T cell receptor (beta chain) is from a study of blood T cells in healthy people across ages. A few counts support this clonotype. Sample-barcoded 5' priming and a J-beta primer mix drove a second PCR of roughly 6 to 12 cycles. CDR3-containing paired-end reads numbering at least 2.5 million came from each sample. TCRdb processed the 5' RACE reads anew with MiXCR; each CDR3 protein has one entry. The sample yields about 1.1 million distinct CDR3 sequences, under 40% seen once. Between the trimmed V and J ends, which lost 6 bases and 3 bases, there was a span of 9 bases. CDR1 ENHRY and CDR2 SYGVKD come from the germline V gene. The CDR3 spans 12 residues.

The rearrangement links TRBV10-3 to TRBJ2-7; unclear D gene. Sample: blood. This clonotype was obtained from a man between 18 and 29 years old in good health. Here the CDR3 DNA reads TGTGCCATCAGACCGACAAACTACGAGCAGTACTTC. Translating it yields CAIRPTNYEQYF.